This TCR beta chain comes out of a study of neurological immune-mediated disorders. Synthesis of cDNA was carried out by template-switch 5'RACE. The reaction used 10-nucleotide random UMIs. Each CDR3 protein is one row after TCRdb ran MiXCR on the 5' RACE reads. The sample has about 41,000 distinct CDR3 sequences; around 15% are singletons. Germline V lookup: CDR1 SGHRS, CDR2 YFSETQ. Trimming took off 4 bases at V and 0 bases at J, with 10 bases between the two ends. This CDR3 comprises 14 residues. This clonotype was seen many times. V usage is TRBV5-1 and J usage is TRBJ1-2, with D maybe TRBD1 (5 bases). Sequencing was performed on CD4+ T cells from blood. The clonotype was recovered from a woman in her fifties or sixties with HTLV-1-associated myelopathy (HAM/TSP). The CDR3: CASSRDGANYGYTF. Written as DNA, the CDR3 is TGCGCCAGCAGCAGGGACGGAGCTAACTATGGCTACACCTTC.